This TCR beta chain came from a study of cytotoxic CD8 clonotypes in ibrutinib-treated CLL. The V end lost 4 bases, the J end lost 2 bases, and 20 bases lay between the germline ends. The germline V gene encodes CDR1 LNHDA and CDR2 SQIVND (reference sequence). The CDR3 runs 17 residues. This table comes from immunoSEQ multiplex PCR, and its TCRdb copy is limited to in-frame clones, with some not included. This table holds about 130,000 clones, around 80% found once. The sequence derives from a human donor with chronic lymphocytic leukemia. Sequenced here: PBMCs, sampled after 12 months of ibrutinib treatment. This chain uses TRBV19 with TRBJ1-2; D remains ambiguous. This chain's CDR3 is CASSTLDAAVENYGYTF. Here the CDR3 DNA reads TGTGCCAGTAGTACCCTGGACGCAGCGGTAGAGAACTATGGCTACACCTTC.